One and the same sample provided the 5 T cell receptor beta chains below, sequenced in a study of blood T cell repertoires in COVID-19. Sequenced by immunoSEQ multiplex PCR; TCRdb stores in-frame clones only, minus some. The repertoire has approximately 300,000 clones, about nine tenths of them found once; the top ten carry roughly 2.6%. The sequenced sample was PBMCs or T cells enriched from blood (not recorded which). All receptors derive from a man in his 60s who had recovered from COVID-19.

This sequence joins TRBV2 and TRBJ1-6; D may be TRBD1 (6 bases). Germline V gene data show CDR1 as SNHLY and CDR2 as FYNNEI. This CDR3 contains 17 residues. V lost 3 bases and J 7 bases, leaving 19 bases between the germline ends. As DNA, the CDR3 is TGTGCCAGCAGTGACTCCGGAATGGCAGGGGTAAATTCACCCCTCCACTTT. Encoded protein: CASSDSGMAGVNSPLHF.

This clone was detected only once. The chain uses TRBV19 and TRBJ1-2; 7 bases are a match to TRBD1. The CDR3 totals 15 residues. Per the germline V gene, CDR1 is LNHDA and CDR2 is SQIVND (reference sequence). Trimming took 3 bases from V and 6 from J; bases not matched to a gene: 10. The CDR3 coding sequence is TGTGCCAGTAGTATCTCACCCCGGAGGGGGCATGGCTACACCTTC. Protein product: CASSISPRRGHGYTF.

In regard to this clone: The sample contains more than one DNA sequence encoding this CDR3. V usage is TRBV18 and J usage is TRBJ2-1; 9 nucleotides match TRBD1. This CDR3 comprises 15 residues. V shed 3 bases and J 2 bases; nucleotides not matched to a gene: 2. Per the germline V gene, CDR1 is KGHSH and CDR2 is LQKENI. In nucleotides, the CDR3 is TGTGCCAGCTCACCCCGGACAGGGGCCTACAATGAGCAGTTCTTC. The encoded protein is CASSPRTGAYNEQFF.

This rearrangement joins TRBV4-1 to TRBJ2-6, with 7 bases fitting TRBD2. The V gene's germline CDR1 is MGHRA and CDR2 YSYEKL. The V and J ends lost 3 bases and 4 bases, in that order; junction bases with no gene match: 9. The CDR3 totals 17 residues. CDR3 amino acids: CASSQSGVLGGANVLTF. Written as DNA, the CDR3 is TGCGCCAGCAGCCAGAGCGGGGTCCTTGGGGGGGCCAACGTCCTGACTTTC.

This clone was counted a single time. This chain links TRBV7-2 with TRBJ2-3; TRBD1 aligns across 7 bases. The CDR3 consists of 13 residues. The ends lost 8 bases at V and 0 bases at J; junction bases unmatched: 2. The V gene's germline CDR1 is SGHTA and CDR2 FQGNSA. The CDR3 DNA follows: TGTGCCAGCCACAGGGGCAGCACAGATACGCAGTATTTT. This gives the protein CASHRGSTDTQYF.